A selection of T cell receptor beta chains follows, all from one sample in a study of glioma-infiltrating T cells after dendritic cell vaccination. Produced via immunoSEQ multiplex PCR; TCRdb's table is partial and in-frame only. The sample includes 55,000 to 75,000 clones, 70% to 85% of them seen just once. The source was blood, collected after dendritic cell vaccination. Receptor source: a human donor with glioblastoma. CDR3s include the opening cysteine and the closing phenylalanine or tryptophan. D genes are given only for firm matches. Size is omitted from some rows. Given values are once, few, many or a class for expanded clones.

CASSLGIDRGAGYTF	TGCGCCAGCAGCTTGGGTATAGACAGGGGGGCCGGCTACACCTTC	TRBJ1-2	TRBD1	TRBV5-1	-
CASSQVLDRTVYGYTF	TGCGCCAGCAGCCAAGTGCTGGACAGGACAGTCTATGGCTACACCTTC	TRBJ1-2	TRBD1	TRBV4-1	once
CASRAPDRGHHPNTGELFF	TGTGCCAGCAGAGCACCCGACAGGGGACACCACCCGAACACCGGGGAGCTGTTTTTT	TRBJ2-2	TRBD1	TRBV6-9	once
CASSPGQGVIGELFF	TGTGCCAGCAGCCCGGGGCAGGGGGTTATCGGGGAGCTGTTTTTT	TRBJ2-2	TRBD1	TRBV4-2	-
CASSLTGGGTGELFF	TGTGCCAGCAGTTTGACGGGGGGAGGGACCGGGGAGCTGTTTTTT	TRBJ2-2	TRBD2	TRBV6-5	once
CASTPLPGDRVGEQFF	TGCGCCAGCACCCCACTCCCTGGGGACAGGGTCGGGGAGCAGTTCTTC	TRBJ2-1	TRBD1	TRBV5-1	once
CASSLTGGPETQYF	TGCGCCAGCAGCTTGACGGGGGGGCCCGAGACCCAGTACTTC	TRBJ2-5	TRBD2	TRBV5-1	-
CASSSYDGGRTEAFF	TGTGCCAGCTCATCCTACGACGGGGGGCGGACTGAAGCTTTCTTT	TRBJ1-1	-	TRBV18	-
CASSPRSESNQPQHF	TGTGCCAGCAGCCCCCGTAGCGAAAGCAATCAGCCCCAGCATTTT	TRBJ1-5	-	TRBV4-2	-
CASSQSSVIQPQHF	TGTGCCAGCAGCCAATCTTCGGTGATACAGCCCCAGCATTTT	TRBJ1-5	-	TRBV4-2	-
CAWMLSGLAGGLGSADTQYF	TGTGCCTGGATGCTCTCGGGGCTAGCGGGGGGGCTTGGTTCGGCAGATACGCAGTATTTT	TRBJ2-3	TRBD2	TRBV30	-
CAWSGTGGSEQYF	TGTGCCTGGAGCGGGACAGGGGGCAGCGAGCAGTACTTC	TRBJ2-7	TRBD1	TRBV30	once
CASSITSLGVYNEQFF	TGTGCCAGTAGTATAACTAGCTTGGGGGTTTACAATGAGCAGTTCTTC	TRBJ2-1	-	TRBV19	-
CASSFGSEAFF	TGTGCCAGCAGTTTTGGCAGTGAAGCTTTCTTT	TRBJ1-1	-	TRBV27	-
CASSSFRDRGLVEQFF	TGCGCCAGCAGCTCCTTCCGGGACAGGGGGTTAGTTGAGCAGTTCTTC	TRBJ2-1	TRBD1	TRBV5-1	-
CASSISRQETQYF	TGTGCCAGCAGCATAAGCAGGCAAGAGACCCAGTACTTC	TRBJ2-5	-	TRBV2	-
CASSVRDFPGNEQYF	TGTGCCAGCAGCGTCCGGGACTTCCCTGGGAACGAGCAGTACTTC	TRBJ2-7	-	TRBV5-6	-
CASSLELQGLAGVETQYF	TGTGCCAGCAGCTTAGAGCTACAGGGACTAGCGGGGGTGGAGACCCAGTACTTC	TRBJ2-5	TRBD2	TRBV11-2	-
CASSFMAVQETQYF	TGTGCCAGCAGCTTCATGGCAGTCCAAGAGACCCAGTACTTC	TRBJ2-5	-	TRBV7-9	-
CASSLGTSGGDTQYF	TGCGCCAGCAGCTTGGGTACTAGCGGGGGAGATACGCAGTATTTT	TRBJ2-3	TRBD2	TRBV5-1	-
CASSLDTTNTEAFF	TGTGCCAGCAGCCTGGACACCACGAACACTGAAGCTTTCTTT	TRBJ1-1	-	TRBV7-6	-
CAISGTNGETQYF	TGTGCCATCTCCGGGACAAACGGGGAGACCCAGTACTTC	TRBJ2-5	-	TRBV10-3	-
CASSLGLAGESLYF	TGTGCCAGCAGCTTAGGACTAGCGGGGGAGTCCCTGTACTTC	TRBJ2-5	TRBD2	TRBV7-2	-
CASSPRAAGNTGELFF	TGTGCCAGCAGCCCCCGTGCAGCGGGAAACACCGGGGAGCTGTTTTTT	TRBJ2-2	TRBD2	TRBV7-9	-
CASSLRQGNQPQHF	TGTGCCAGCAGTTTAAGGCAGGGAAATCAGCCCCAGCATTTT	TRBJ1-5	-	TRBV27	-
CASSLISGFRAPYEQYF	TGTGCCAGCAGCTTAATAAGCGGGTTCCGTGCCCCCTACGAGCAGTACTTC	TRBJ2-7	-	TRBV7-2	few
CSVEDRGSEANTGELFF	TGCAGCGTTGAAGATCGAGGCAGCGAAGCGAACACCGGGGAGCTGTTTTTT	TRBJ2-2	-	TRBV29-1	-
CASSHSDRTQETQYF	TGCGCCAGCAGCCACTCGGACAGAACCCAAGAGACCCAGTACTTC	TRBJ2-5	-	TRBV4-1	-
CASAVSYNSPLHF	TGTGCCAGCGCAGTCTCCTATAATTCACCCCTCCACTTT	TRBJ1-6	-	TRBV6-4	-